What follows describes a single T cell receptor beta chain. This sample is drawn from a study of PD-L1 blockade in urothelial cancer. Germline V gene sequence: CDR1 MDHEN, CDR2 SYDVKM. The junction had 10 bases not matched to a gene; V was cut back by 8 bases and J by 0 bases. This CDR3 has 15 residues. Time point defined: peripheral blood 6 weeks after treatment start. TCRdb keeps only in-frame clones here, not all; method: immunoSEQ multiplex PCR. Of around 66,000 clones listed, about 88% are singletons. The rearrangement uses TRBV28 and TRBJ2-7, with 7 bases fitting TRBD1. The receptor was isolated from a man aged 55 to 70 with urothelial cancer. Material: PBMCs, obtained around atezolizumab (anti-PD-L1) treatment. The CDR3 nucleotides are TGTGCCAGCCGACGCCTCGGGACAGCCTCCTACGAGCAGTACTTC. Translating it yields CASRRLGTASYEQYF.